In this sample, the clone carrying this TCR beta chain turned up a few times. The sample comes from a study of patients and donors after allogeneic stem cell transplantation. The ends were cut back, 2 bases at V and 3 bases at J, with 7 bases in the middle. CDR3 size: 13 residues. Germline CDR1 reads MNHEY; CDR2 reads SVGAGI. TCRdb processed the RT-PCR reads anew with MiXCR; each CDR3 protein has one entry. This table holds 920,000 or so distinct CDR3 sequences, around 17% found once. The J gene is TRBJ1-2, the V gene TRBV6-5, with D tentatively TRBD1 (5 bases). The sequence was collected from a human donor who was either an allogeneic HSCT recipient or a stem cell or donor lymphocyte infusion donor (not recorded which). It is not recorded whose cells these are; they may come from a transplant donor. Sequencing input: blood, either unsorted or a sorted T cell fraction (not recorded which). The DNA for the CDR3 is TGTGCCAGCAGTTACGGGGGGGACTATGGCTACACCTTC. This translates into CASSYGGDYGYTF.